One TCR beta chain is described in this entry. Its antigen is unknown. These data belong to a study of a mutant IDH1 vaccine in newly diagnosed glioma. Across the study: Vaccination followed radiotherapy alone by 4-6 weeks, or accompanied temozolomide cycles.

Time point indicated: week 5, during vaccination. A single vaccine dose contained 300 ug of mutant IDH1 20-mer peptide, and topical imiquimod was used with it. Overall study results and limits: Whatever changes occurred in top peripheral T cell clonotypes seemed unrelated to pseudoprogression.

TCRdb's table, derived via immunoSEQ multiplex PCR, lists solely in-frame clones and lacks some. The profile covers 75,000 to 80,000 clones, with roughly nine tenths appearing a single time and 0.56% taken by the ten largest. Trimming pared 6 bases from V and 9 bases from J, leaving 18 bases between. The germline CDR1 and CDR2 sequences are SGHAT and FQNNGV. This CDR3 has 14 amino acids. Specimen: PBMCs, collected from a glioma patient whose treatment included an IDH1 peptide vaccine. This sequence was found in a woman in her forties or fifties with glioma. The rearrangement uses TRBV11-2 and TRBJ2-1; maybe TRBD1 (7 bases). CDR3 nucleotides: TGTGCCAGCAGGGAGGGCAGGGGGTACGGTGAGCAGTTCTTC. Amino acid sequence: CASREGRGYGEQFF.